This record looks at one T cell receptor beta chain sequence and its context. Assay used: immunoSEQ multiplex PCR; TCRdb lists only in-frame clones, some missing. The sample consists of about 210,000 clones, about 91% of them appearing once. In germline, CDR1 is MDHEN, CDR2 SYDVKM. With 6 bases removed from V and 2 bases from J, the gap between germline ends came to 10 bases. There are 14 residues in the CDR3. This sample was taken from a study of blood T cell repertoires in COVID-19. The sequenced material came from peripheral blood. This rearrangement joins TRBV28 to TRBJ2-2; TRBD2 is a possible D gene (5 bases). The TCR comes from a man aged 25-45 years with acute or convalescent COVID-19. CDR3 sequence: CASRGSFNTGELFF. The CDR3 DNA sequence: TGTGCCAGCAGGGGGAGTTTTAACACCGGGGAGCTGTTTTTT. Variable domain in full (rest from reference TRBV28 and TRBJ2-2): DVKVTQSSRYLVKRTGEKVFLECVQDMDHENMFWYRQDPGLGLRLIYFSYDVKMKEKGDIPEGYSVSREKKERFSLILESASTNQTSMYLCASRGSFNTGELFFGEGSRLTVL.